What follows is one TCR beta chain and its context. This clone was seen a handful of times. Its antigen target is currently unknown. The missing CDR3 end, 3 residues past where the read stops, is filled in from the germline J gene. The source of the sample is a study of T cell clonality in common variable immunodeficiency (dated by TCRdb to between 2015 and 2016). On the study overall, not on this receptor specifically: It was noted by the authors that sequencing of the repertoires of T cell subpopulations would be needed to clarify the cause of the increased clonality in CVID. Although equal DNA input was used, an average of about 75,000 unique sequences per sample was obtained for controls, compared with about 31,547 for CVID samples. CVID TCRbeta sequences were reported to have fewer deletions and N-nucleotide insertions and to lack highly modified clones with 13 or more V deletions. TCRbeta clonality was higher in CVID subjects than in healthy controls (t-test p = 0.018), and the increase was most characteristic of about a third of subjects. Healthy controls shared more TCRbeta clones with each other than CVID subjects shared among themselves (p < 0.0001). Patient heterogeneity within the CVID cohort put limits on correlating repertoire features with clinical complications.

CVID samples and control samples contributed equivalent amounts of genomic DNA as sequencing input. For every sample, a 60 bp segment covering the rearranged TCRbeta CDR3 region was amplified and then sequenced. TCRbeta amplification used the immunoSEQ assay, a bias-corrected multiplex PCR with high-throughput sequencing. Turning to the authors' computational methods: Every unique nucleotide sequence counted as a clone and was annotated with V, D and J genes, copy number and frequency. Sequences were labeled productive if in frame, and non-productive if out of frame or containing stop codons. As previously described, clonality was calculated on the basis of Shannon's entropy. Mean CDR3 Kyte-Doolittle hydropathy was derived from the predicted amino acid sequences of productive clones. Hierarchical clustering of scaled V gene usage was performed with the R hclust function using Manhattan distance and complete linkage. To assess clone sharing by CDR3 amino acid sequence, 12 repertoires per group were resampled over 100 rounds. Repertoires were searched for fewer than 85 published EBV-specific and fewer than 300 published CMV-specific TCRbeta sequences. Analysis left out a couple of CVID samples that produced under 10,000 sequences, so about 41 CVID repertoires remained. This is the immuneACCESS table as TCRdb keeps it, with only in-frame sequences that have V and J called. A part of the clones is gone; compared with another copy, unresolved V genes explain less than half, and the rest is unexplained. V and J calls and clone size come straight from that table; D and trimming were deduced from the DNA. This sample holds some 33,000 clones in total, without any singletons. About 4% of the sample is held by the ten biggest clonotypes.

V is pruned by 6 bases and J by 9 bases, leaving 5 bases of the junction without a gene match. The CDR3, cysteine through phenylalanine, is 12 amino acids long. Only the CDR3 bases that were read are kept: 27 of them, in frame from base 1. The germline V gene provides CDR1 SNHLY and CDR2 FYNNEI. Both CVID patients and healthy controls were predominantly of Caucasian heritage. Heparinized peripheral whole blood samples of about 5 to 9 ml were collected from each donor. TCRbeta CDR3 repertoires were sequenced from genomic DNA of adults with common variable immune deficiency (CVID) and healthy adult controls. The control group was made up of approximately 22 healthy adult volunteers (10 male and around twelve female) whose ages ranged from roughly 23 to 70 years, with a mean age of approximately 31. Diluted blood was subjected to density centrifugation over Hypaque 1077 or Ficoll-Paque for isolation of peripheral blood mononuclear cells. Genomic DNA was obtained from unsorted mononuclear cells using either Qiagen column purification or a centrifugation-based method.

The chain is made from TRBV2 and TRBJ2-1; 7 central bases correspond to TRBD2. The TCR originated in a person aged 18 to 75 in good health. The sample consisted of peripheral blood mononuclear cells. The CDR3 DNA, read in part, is TGTGCCAGCAGGGCGGGCGGGGGTGAG. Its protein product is CASRAGGGE. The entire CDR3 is CASRAGGGEQFF. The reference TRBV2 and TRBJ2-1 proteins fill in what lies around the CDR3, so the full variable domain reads EPEVTQTPSHQVTQMGQEVILRCVPISNHLYFYWYRQILGQKVEFLVSFYNNEISEKSEIFDDQFSVERPDGSNFTLKIRSTKLEDSAMYFCASRAGGGEQFFGPGTRLTVL.